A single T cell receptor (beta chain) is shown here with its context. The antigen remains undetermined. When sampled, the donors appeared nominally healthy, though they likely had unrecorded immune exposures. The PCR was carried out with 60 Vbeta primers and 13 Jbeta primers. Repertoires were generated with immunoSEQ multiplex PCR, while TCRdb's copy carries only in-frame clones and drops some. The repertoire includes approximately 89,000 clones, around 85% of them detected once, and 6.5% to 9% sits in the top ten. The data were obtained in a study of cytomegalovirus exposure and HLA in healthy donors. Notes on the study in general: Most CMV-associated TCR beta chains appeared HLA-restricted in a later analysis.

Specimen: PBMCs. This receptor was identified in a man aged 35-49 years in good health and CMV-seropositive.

CDR3 in amino acids: CASSLDLNEQFF. The CDR3 DNA sequence: TGTGCCAGCAGCTTGGATCTTAATGAGCAGTTCTTC. The chain uses TRBV5-4 and TRBJ2-1; the D is unclear. Germline lookup yields CDR1 SGHNT and CDR2 YYREEE (reference sequence). This CDR3 is 12 amino acids long. The V end was cut by 0 bases, the J end by 7 bases, with 5 bases between.